The 7 T cell receptor beta chains presented below share a single source sample, sequenced in a study of blood T cell repertoires in COVID-19. The table came from immunoSEQ multiplex PCR; TCRdb's copy has only in-frame clones and leaves some out. Of about 170,000 clones listed, about 85% were seen once; the top ten hold about 14%. The sample consisted of peripheral blood. The receptors originated from a woman in her 70s with COVID-19, enrolled during active disease.

The chain carries TRBV6-5 and TRBJ1-2, with TRBD1 as a possible D gene (6 bases). The germline CDR1 and CDR2 sequences are MNHEY and SVGAGI. Trimming removed 5 bases at V and 7 bases at J, with 20 bases between. This CDR3 contains 15 residues. The CDR3, as DNA: TGTGCCAGCAGTAGACTAGGAGGGGGGGCGCGTGGCTACACCTTC. Amino acid sequence: CASSRLGGGARGYTF.

The J gene is TRBJ2-4, the V gene TRBV29-1; tentatively, D is TRBD2 (5 bases). Trimming stripped 6 bases from V and 7 bases from J, with 10 bases between. The CDR3 loop spans 11 amino acids. CDR1 is SQVTM and CDR2 is ANQGSEA in the germline V gene. This CDR3 is CSVGRDNIQYF. The CDR3, as DNA: TGCAGCGTCGGACGGGATAACATTCAGTACTTC.

CDR3 amino acids: CASSQTPGVNYGYTF. Here the CDR3 DNA reads TGCGCCAGCAGCCAAACCCCAGGGGTAAACTATGGCTACACCTTC. The chain recombines TRBV4-1 with TRBJ1-2; TRBD1 is a possible D gene (6 bases). V lost 2 bases and J 2 bases, leaving 12 bases between the germline ends. CDR3 length: 15 residues. Germline loops: CDR1 MGHRA, CDR2 YSYEKL.

This rearrangement joins TRBV29-1 to TRBJ2-2, with D possibly matching TRBD1 (5 bases). V was shortened by 7 bases and J by 4 bases, with 13 bases between the two germline ends. The CDR3 runs to 13 residues. Germline V gene sequence: CDR1 SQVTM, CDR2 ANQGSEA. CDR3 bases: TGCAGCGCGCTGCAGGGCAGCACCGGGGAGCTGTTTTTT. This gives the protein CSALQGSTGELFF.

The rearrangement links TRBV7-2 to TRBJ2-4, with D possibly being TRBD2 (6 bases). V lost 1 base and J lost 8, with 15 bases in between. From germline, CDR1 is SGHTA and CDR2 FQGNSA. This CDR3 spans 15 amino acids. CDR3 protein: CASSLGGGVDHIQYF. CDR3 sequence (DNA): TGTGCCAGCAGCTTAGGGGGCGGGGTAGATCACATTCAGTACTTC. Full variable domain (rest looked up from reference TRBV7-2 and TRBJ2-4): GAGVSQSPSNKVTEKGKDVELRCDPISGHTALYWYRQSLGQGLEFLIYFQGNSAPDKSGLPSDRFSAERTGGSVSTLTIQRTQQEDSAVYLCASSLGGGVDHIQYFGAGTRLSVL.

The chain is built from TRBV6-4 and TRBJ1-2, with 8 bases matching TRBD1. J lost 2 bases, V lost 6 bases, and 8 bases had no gene match. The germline CDR1 and CDR2 sequences are MRHNA and SNTAGT. The CDR3 is 15 amino acids. The DNA of the CDR3 is TGTGCCAGCAGAGTATCGGACAGGGCGAACTATGGCTACACCTTC. Amino acid sequence: CASRVSDRANYGYTF.

The table lists this clone with a count of one. The chain is built from TRBV6-5 and TRBJ2-1, with D possibly being TRBD1 (5 bases). Germline V gene sequence: CDR1 MNHEY, CDR2 SVGAGI. The CDR3 covers 12 residues. V was trimmed by 11 bases and J by 15 bases, leaving 23 bases between them. The CDR3 DNA follows: TGTGCCCATACTCGCTATCAGGGTAAGTCGTTCTTC. Its translation: CAHTRYQGKSFF.